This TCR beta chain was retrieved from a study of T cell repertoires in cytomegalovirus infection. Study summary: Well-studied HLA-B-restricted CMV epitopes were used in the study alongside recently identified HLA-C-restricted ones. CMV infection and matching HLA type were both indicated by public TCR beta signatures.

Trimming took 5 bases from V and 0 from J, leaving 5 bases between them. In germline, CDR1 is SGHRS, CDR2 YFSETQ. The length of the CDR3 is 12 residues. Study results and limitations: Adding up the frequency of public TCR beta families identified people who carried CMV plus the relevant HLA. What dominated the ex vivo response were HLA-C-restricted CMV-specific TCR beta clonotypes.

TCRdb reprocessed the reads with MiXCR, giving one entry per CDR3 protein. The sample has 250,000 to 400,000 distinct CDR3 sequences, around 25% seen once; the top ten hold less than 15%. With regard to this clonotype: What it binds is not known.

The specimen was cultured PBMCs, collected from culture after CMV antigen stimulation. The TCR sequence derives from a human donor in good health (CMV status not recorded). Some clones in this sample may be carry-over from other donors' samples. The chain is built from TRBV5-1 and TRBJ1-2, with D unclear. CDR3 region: CASSEANYGYTF. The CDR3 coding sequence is TGCGCCAGCAGTGAAGCTAACTATGGCTACACCTTC.